The 30 T cell receptor beta chains given below trace back to one sample, sequenced in a study of T cells in localized non-small cell lung cancer. Data came from immunoSEQ multiplex PCR; TCRdb stores just in-frame clones and leaves some out. The sample shows 65,000 to 80,000 clones, approximately 88% of them seen only once. Sample: peripheral blood, taken before any cancer treatment. Source of these receptors: a female donor older than 55 with stage I lung adenocarcinoma.

V usage is TRBV7-8 and J usage is TRBJ1-4, with D perhaps matching TRBD1 (5 bases). Trimming removed 5 bases at V and 4 bases at J, with 23 bases between. This CDR3 has 18 residues. Germline V lookup: CDR1 SGHVS, CDR2 FQNEAQ. Written as DNA, the CDR3 is TGTGCCAGCAGCCTCCGCCCACTCGACAGATTTAATAATGAAAAACTGTTTTTT. Its protein is CASSLRPLDRFNNEKLFF.

The chain has TRBV9 and TRBJ2-5; 9 nucleotides align to TRBD2. CDR3 length equals 15 residues. Germline V gene data show CDR1 as SGDLS and CDR2 as YYNGEE. V lost 5 bases to trimming and J lost 5 bases; unmatched junction nucleotides: 10. The DNA for the CDR3 is TGTGCCAGCAGTGCGGGCGGGAGGGTTAAGGAGACCCAGTACTTC. Its protein is CASSAGGRVKETQYF.

This chain uses TRBV5-4 with TRBJ2-7, with D perhaps matching TRBD1 or TRBD2 (5 bases each). This CDR3 region has 14 residues. Germline CDR1 SGHNT, CDR2 YYREEE (reference sequence). V lost 0 bases, J lost 3 bases, and 10 bases lay in between. CDR3 amino acids: CASSLDQGRYEQYF. CDR3 DNA: TGTGCCAGCAGCTTGGACCAGGGACGCTACGAGCAGTACTTC.

The chain is built from TRBV6-5 and TRBJ1-5; D is possibly TRBD1 (6 bases). Germline assignment: CDR1 MNHEY and CDR2 SVGAGI. The ends were cut back, 8 bases at V and 7 bases at J, with 21 bases in the middle. The length of the CDR3 is 15 residues. CDR3 in DNA: TGTGCCAGCGCACGGGGGCGGACAGTTCAACAGCCCCAGCATTTT. It is translated as CASARGRTVQQPQHF.

J is TRBJ2-2 and V is TRBV13; 8 nucleotides agree with TRBD1. V dropped 5 bases and J dropped 4; count of bases not matched to a gene: 6. Germline assignment: CDR1 PRHDT and CDR2 FYEKMQ (reference sequence). The CDR3 contains 15 residues. As DNA, the CDR3 is TGTGCCAGCAGCCCCAGGGGGCGGGTCACCGGGGAGCTGTTTTTT. It codes for CASSPRGRVTGELFF.

This clone is a singleton in its sample. The J gene is TRBJ2-3, the V gene TRBV5-1, with 9 positions matching TRBD2. Germline V lookup: CDR1 SGHRS, CDR2 YFSETQ. V gave up 2 bases and J gave up 4 bases; unmatched junction bases: 5. This CDR3 contains 15 residues. For the CDR3, the DNA is TGCGCCAGCAGCTTACTAGCGGGTGAGGCAGATACGCAGTATTTT. This encodes CASSLLAGEADTQYF. Supplemented by reference TRBV5-1 and TRBJ2-3, the full variable domain reads KAGVTQTPRYLIKTRGQQVTLSCSPISGHRSVSWYQQTPGQGLQFLFEYFSETQRNKGNFPGRFSGRQFSNSRSEMNVSTLELGDSALYLCASSLLAGEADTQYFGPGTRLTVL.

The CDR3, as DNA: TGTGCCAGCAGCGTAACTAGCGGGGGGACAGATACGCAGTATTTT. Translation gives CASSVTSGGTDTQYF. The rearrangement uses TRBV9 and TRBJ2-3; 12 positions match TRBD2. Germline trimming cut 1 base from V and 3 bases from J; bases unmatched to any gene: 0. The CDR3 extends over 15 amino acids. CDR1 and CDR2 (germline): SGDLS, YYNGEE.

The table lists this clone with a count of one. This chain uses TRBV27 with TRBJ2-1, with D possibly TRBD1 on 6 matching bases. Germline CDR1 reads MNHEY; CDR2 reads SMNVEV (reference sequence). Trimming shortened V by 6 bases and J by 7 bases, and 19 bases separated the two germline ends. This CDR3 is 15 amino acids long. The CDR3, as DNA: TGTGCCAGCAGCCCCCGACCTAAAAGGGGGAATGAGCAGTTCTTC. Protein product: CASSPRPKRGNEQFF.

This clone was seen a handful of times. The chain recombines TRBV5-4 with TRBJ1-1, with D possibly TRBD1 on 6 matching bases. Trimming took 6 bases from V and 1 from J, leaving 13 bases between them. CDR3 length: 14 residues. Germline CDR1 and CDR2: SGHNT and YYREEE (reference sequence). The CDR3 spells CASNQQGWNTEAFF. CDR3 sequence (DNA): TGTGCCAGCAATCAACAGGGCTGGAACACTGAAGCTTTCTTT.

V and J are TRBV14 and TRBJ2-2; TRBD2 matches at 11 bases. Unmatched junction bases numbered 3, after V lost 3 bases and J lost 0 bases. Germline V gene sequence: CDR1 SGHDN, CDR2 FVKESK. This CDR3 contains 17 residues. CDR3 sequence: CASSQGLAVANTGELFF. The CDR3 DNA is TGTGCCAGCAGCCAGGGACTAGCGGTAGCGAACACCGGGGAGCTGTTTTTT. Together with reference TRBV14 and TRBJ2-2, the CDR3 gives the full variable domain: EAGVTQFPSHSVIEKGQTVTLRCDPISGHDNLYWYRRVMGKEIKFLLHFVKESKQDESGMPNNRFLAERTGGTYSTLKVQPAELEDSGVYFCASSQGLAVANTGELFFGEGSRLTVL.

This clone was seen just once. The chain links TRBV18 to TRBJ2-5; 11 bases line up with TRBD1. The CDR3 contains 16 residues. With 6 bases clipped from V and 5 bases from J, the junction kept 11 bases outside the gene matches. Germline lookup yields CDR1 KGHSH and CDR2 LQKENI. This CDR3 reads CASSPTSWDRGETQYF. CDR3 coding DNA: TGTGCCAGCTCGCCCACATCGTGGGACAGGGGGGAGACCCAGTACTTC. The full variable domain, in which reference TRBV18 and TRBJ2-5 provide the parts outside the CDR3, is NAGVMQNPRHLVRRRGQEARLRCSPMKGHSHVYWYRQLPEEGLKFMVYLQKENIIDESGMPKERFSAEFPKEGPSILRIQQVVRGDSAAYFCASSPTSWDRGETQYFGPGTRLLVL.

The chain links TRBV10-3 to TRBJ2-1; TRBD1 might be the D (5 bases). Trimming shortened V by 9 bases and J by 0 bases, and 12 bases separated the two germline ends. The CDR3 extends over 14 amino acids. Germline V gene sequence: CDR1 ENHRY, CDR2 SYGVKD. CDR3 sequence reads: CAIGAQSSYNEQFF. DNA of the CDR3: TGTGCCATTGGGGCGCAGTCCTCCTACAATGAGCAGTTCTTC.

J is TRBJ2-7 and V is TRBV6-1, with D possibly TRBD1 on 8 matching bases. V lost 7 bases to trimming and J lost 5 bases, with 21 bases between them. CDR3 length: 15 residues. The germline gives CDR1 MNHNS, CDR2 SASEGT. CDR3 DNA sequence: TGTGCCAGCACCTACACAGGGGGGGGTCACGACGAGCAGTACTTC. It codes for CASTYTGGGHDEQYF.

In DNA form, the CDR3 reads TGCGCCAGCAGCTTGGGGTCAGGGGGTAGAGGCTACACCTTC. Translated: CASSLGSGGRGYTF. The gene calls are TRBV5-1 and TRBJ1-2; 7 bases match TRBD1. Trimming at V came to 0 bases and at J to 8 bases, leaving 7 bases not matched to a gene. The germline CDR1 and CDR2 sequences are SGHRS and YFSETQ. The CDR3 runs to 14 residues.

The gene calls are TRBV6-5 and TRBJ1-2, with 8 bases matching TRBD1. The trim removed 6 bases at V and 3 bases at J, leaving 3 bases unmatched. From germline, CDR1 is MNHEY and CDR2 SVGAGI. The CDR3 totals 13 residues. Written as DNA, the CDR3 is TGTGCCAGCAGAACGGACAGGGACTATGGCTACACCTTC. Translating gives CASRTDRDYGYTF.

The V and J genes are TRBV6-5 and TRBJ2-1; the D gene is possibly TRBD2 (5 bases). Per germline, CDR1 MNHEY and CDR2 SVGAGI. Trimming left V 10 bases short and J 1 base short, with 14 bases between. The CDR3 is 14 amino acids. CDR3 sequence: CANNPPGSYNEQFF. DNA of the CDR3: TGTGCCAACAACCCCCCGGGGTCCTACAATGAGCAGTTCTTC.

The rearrangement joins TRBV6-6 to TRBJ2-1; TRBD2 agrees at 12 bases. CDR1 and CDR2 from the germline V gene are MNHNY and SVGAGI (reference sequence). The CDR3 loop spans 13 amino acids. V lost 6 bases, J lost 10 bases, and 4 bases stayed unmatched. The CDR3: CASRTSGGPEQFF. Written as DNA, the CDR3 is TGTGCCAGCAGGACTAGCGGGGGTCCGGAGCAGTTCTTC.

The CDR3 coding sequence is TGTGCCAGCAGCTTAGCGTCCGGGGCCTCCTACGAGCAGTACTTC. Its protein is CASSLASGASYEQYF. This chain uses TRBV7-9 with TRBJ2-7; D tentatively reads TRBD1 or TRBD2 (5 bases each). CDR3 length equals 15 residues. Trimming removed 0 bases at V and 0 bases at J, with 9 bases between. From germline, CDR1 is SEHNR and CDR2 FQNEAQ (reference sequence).

The J gene is TRBJ2-3, the V gene TRBV5-4, with 7 bases lining up with TRBD2. Germline CDR1 and CDR2: SGHNT and YYREEE (reference sequence). The CDR3 has 15 amino acids. After removal of 4 bases from V and 1 base from J, the junction contained 6 bases not matched to a gene. This chain's CDR3 is CASSPRLAGTDTQYF. In nucleotides, the CDR3 is TGTGCCAGCAGCCCCCGACTAGCAGGCACAGATACGCAGTATTTT.

The rearrangement uses TRBV5-4 and TRBJ1-1; D is perhaps TRBD1 (6 bases). This CDR3 spans 16 amino acids. Trimming left V 0 bases short and J 5 bases short, with 17 bases between. Germline CDR1 SGHNT, CDR2 YYREEE (reference sequence). This CDR3 is CASSLGGGNRRTEAFF. CDR3 nucleotide sequence: TGTGCCAGCAGCTTGGGAGGGGGAAATCGACGAACTGAAGCTTTCTTT.

The chain combines TRBV5-1 with TRBJ2-1, with TRBD2 as a possible D gene (7 bases). Germline-derived CDR1 and CDR2 are SGHRS and YFSETQ. The CDR3 has 15 amino acids. With 4 bases removed from V and 2 bases from J, the gap between germline ends came to 13 bases. For the CDR3, the DNA is TGCGCCAGCAGCGGGGGGCGGGAGCCCTACAATGAGCAGTTCTTC. Its translation is CASSGGREPYNEQFF.

V gene TRBV12-5 combines with J gene TRBJ1-2; possible D gene TRBD1, 5 bases. Trimming cost V 1 base and J 7 bases, with 25 bases left between them. There are 18 residues in the CDR3. In germline, CDR1 is LGHNT, CDR2 FRNRAP. The CDR3 nucleotides are TGTGCTAGTGGTTTGGAACCCCCCCCGGGACGGAACTGGAGTGGCTACACCTTC. The encoded protein is CASGLEPPPGRNWSGYTF. Combining the CDR3 with reference TRBV12-5 and TRBJ1-2 gives the whole variable domain DARVTQTPRHKVTEMGQEVTMRCQPILGHNTVFWYRQTMMQGLELLAYFRNRAPLDDSGMPKDRFSAEMPDATLATLKIQPSEPRDSAVYFCASGLEPPPGRNWSGYTFGSGTRLTVV.

This clone has only a few counts. The CDR3 bases are TGTGCCAGCAGCGTGGGACAGGGGTCTTACACCGGGGAGCTGTTTTTT. Translating gives CASSVGQGSYTGELFF. The chain recombines TRBV5-5 with TRBJ2-2; TRBD1 matches at 10 bases. The junction had 6 bases not matched to a gene; V was cut back by 4 bases and J by 3 bases. CDR1 SGHKS and CDR2 YYEKEE come from the germline V gene (reference sequence). CDR3 size: 16 residues.

V usage is TRBV7-9 and J usage is TRBJ2-3; the D is unclear. V was shortened by 3 bases and J by 4 bases, with 2 bases between the two germline ends. This CDR3 spans 11 amino acids. Germline loops: CDR1 SEHNR, CDR2 FQNEAQ (reference sequence). The CDR3 region has the DNA TGTGCCAGCAGCTTCGCAGATACGCAGTATTTT. Its protein product is CASSFADTQYF.

This chain connects TRBV2 to TRBJ2-7; 10 nucleotides match TRBD2. The CDR3 loop spans 15 amino acids. The germline gives CDR1 SNHLY, CDR2 FYNNEI. Trimming removed 5 bases from V and 4 bases from J; junction bases left unmatched: 8. CDR3 protein: CASSTRRLAGYEQYF. The CDR3 DNA reads TGTGCCAGCAGTACAAGGAGACTAGCGGGTTACGAGCAGTACTTC.

This chain links TRBV7-3 with TRBJ2-5; TRBD2 matches at 14 bases. This CDR3 has 16 amino acids. V gave up 4 bases and J gave up 1 base; unmatched junction bases: 2. Germline V gives CDR1 SGHTA, CDR2 FQGTGA. CDR3 coding DNA: TGTGCCAGCAGCTCGGGACTAGCGGGGGCCCAAGAGACCCAGTACTTC. Protein sequence: CASSSGLAGAQETQYF.

This chain uses TRBV15 with TRBJ2-3; 7 bases map to TRBD2. In germline, CDR1 is LNHNV, CDR2 YYDKDF (reference sequence). CDR3 length: 17 residues. The J segment lost 1 base and the V segment lost 0 bases, leaving 7 bases of the junction unmatched. CDR3 sequence reads: CATSREGGVTRTDTQYF. The CDR3 coding sequence is TGTGCCACCAGCAGAGAGGGGGGGGTCACCCGCACAGATACGCAGTATTTT.

The chain is built from TRBV18 and TRBJ2-6; D gene uncertain. The V and J ends lost 2 bases and 2 bases respectively, with 1 base between them. The CDR3 spans 13 residues. Germline-derived CDR1 and CDR2 are KGHSH and LQKENI. CDR3 DNA sequence: TGTGCCAGCTCACCAACTGGGGCCAACGTCCTGACTTTC. Protein: CASSPTGANVLTF.

The CDR3 coding sequence is TGTGCCAGCAGCCACCCTAGCGGGGGGCGCGAGCAGTACTTC. Amino acid sequence: CASSHPSGGREQYF. The V gene is TRBV14, the J gene TRBJ2-7, with 11 bases that match TRBD2. Trimming cost V 3 bases and J 6 bases; bases outside gene matches: 4. Germline loops: CDR1 SGHDN, CDR2 FVKESK. This CDR3 is built from 14 residues.

This rearrangement joins TRBV28 to TRBJ2-7; tentative D call: TRBD1 (5 bases). Trimming left V 4 bases short and J 5 bases short, with 12 bases between. CDR3 length equals 13 residues. Per the germline V gene, CDR1 is MDHEN and CDR2 is SYDVKM. In DNA form, the CDR3 reads TGTGCCAGCAGTTCCGTGCAGGGCCACGAGCAGTACTTC. It codes for CASSSVQGHEQYF. The full variable domain, rest sourced from reference TRBV28 and TRBJ2-7, is DVKVTQSSRYLVKRTGEKVFLECVQDMDHENMFWYRQDPGLGLRLIYFSYDVKMKEKGDIPEGYSVSREKKERFSLILESASTNQTSMYLCASSSVQGHEQYFGPGTRLTVT.